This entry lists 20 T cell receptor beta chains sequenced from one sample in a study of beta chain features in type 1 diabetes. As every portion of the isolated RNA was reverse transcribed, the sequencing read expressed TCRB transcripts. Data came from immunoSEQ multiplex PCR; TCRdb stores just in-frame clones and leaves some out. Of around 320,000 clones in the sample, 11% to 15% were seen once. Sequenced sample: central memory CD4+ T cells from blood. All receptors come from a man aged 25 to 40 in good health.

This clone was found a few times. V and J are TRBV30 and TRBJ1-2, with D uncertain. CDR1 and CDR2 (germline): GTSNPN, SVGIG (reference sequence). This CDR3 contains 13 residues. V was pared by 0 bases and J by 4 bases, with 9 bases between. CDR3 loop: CAWSVGRSYGYTF. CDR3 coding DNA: TGTGCCTGGAGTGTCGGACGGTCCTATGGCTACACCTTC.

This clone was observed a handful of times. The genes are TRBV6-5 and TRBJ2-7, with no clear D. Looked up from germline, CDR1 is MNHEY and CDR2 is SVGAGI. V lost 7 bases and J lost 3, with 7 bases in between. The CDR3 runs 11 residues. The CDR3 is CASKQYYEQYF. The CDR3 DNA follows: TGTGCCAGCAAACAGTACTACGAGCAGTACTTC.

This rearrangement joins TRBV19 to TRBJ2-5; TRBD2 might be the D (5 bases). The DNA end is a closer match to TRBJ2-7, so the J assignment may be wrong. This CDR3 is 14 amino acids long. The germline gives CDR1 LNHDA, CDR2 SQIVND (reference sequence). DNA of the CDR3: TGTGCCAGTAGTATGCGGGCACTCAACTACGAGCAGTACTTC. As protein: CASSMRALNYEQYF.

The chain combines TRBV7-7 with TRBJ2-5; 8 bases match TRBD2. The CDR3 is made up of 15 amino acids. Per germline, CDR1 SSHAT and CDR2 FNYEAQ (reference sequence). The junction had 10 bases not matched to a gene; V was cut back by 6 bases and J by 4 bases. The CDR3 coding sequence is TGTGCCAGCAGTCCACAATTAGCGGGATCAGAGACCCAGTACTTC. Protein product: CASSPQLAGSETQYF.

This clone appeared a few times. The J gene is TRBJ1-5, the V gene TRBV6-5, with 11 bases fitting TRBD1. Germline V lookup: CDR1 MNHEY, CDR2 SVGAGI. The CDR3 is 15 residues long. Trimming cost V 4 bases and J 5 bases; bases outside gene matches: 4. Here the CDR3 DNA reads TGTGCCAGCAGTTCCGGGACAGGGGGAGATCAGCCCCAGCATTTT. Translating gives CASSSGTGGDQPQHF.

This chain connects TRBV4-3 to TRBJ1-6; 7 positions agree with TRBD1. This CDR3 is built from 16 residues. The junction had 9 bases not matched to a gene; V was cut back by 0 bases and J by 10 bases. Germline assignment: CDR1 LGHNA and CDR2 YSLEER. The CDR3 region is CASSQDSGTVGSPLHF. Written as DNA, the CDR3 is TGCGCCAGCAGCCAAGATAGCGGGACAGTGGGGTCACCCCTCCACTTT.

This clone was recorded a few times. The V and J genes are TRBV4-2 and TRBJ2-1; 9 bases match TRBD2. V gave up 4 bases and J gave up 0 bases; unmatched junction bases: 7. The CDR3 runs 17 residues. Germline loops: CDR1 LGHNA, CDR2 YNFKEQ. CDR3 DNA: TGTGCCAGCAGCCTATCGCCAGCGGGGGGCTCCTACAATGAGCAGTTCTTC. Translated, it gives CASSLSPAGGSYNEQFF.

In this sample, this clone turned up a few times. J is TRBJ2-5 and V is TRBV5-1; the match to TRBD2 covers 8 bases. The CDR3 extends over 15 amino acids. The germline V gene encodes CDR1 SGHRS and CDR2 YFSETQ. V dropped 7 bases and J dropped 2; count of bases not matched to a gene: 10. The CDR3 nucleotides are TGCGCCAGCCGCCGGGATAGCGGGGTGCAAGAGACCCAGTACTTC. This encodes CASRRDSGVQETQYF.

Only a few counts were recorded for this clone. As DNA, the CDR3 is TGTGCCAGCAGCTCTATTCGGGGAACAGGGGATAATTCACCCCTCCACTTT. It is translated as CASSSIRGTGDNSPLHF. The V gene is TRBV11-2, the J gene TRBJ1-6; 7 nucleotides match TRBD1. The germline CDR1 and CDR2 sequences are SGHAT and FQNNGV. This CDR3 region has 17 residues. Trimming cost V 4 bases and J 5 bases; bases outside gene matches: 11.

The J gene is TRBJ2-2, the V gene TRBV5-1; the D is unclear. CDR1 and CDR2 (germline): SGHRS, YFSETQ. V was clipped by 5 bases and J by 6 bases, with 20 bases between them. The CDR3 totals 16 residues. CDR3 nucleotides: TGCGCCAGCAGTTCGTCCGTCAGTCTGGTGGCCGGGGAGCTGTTTTTT. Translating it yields CASSSSVSLVAGELFF.

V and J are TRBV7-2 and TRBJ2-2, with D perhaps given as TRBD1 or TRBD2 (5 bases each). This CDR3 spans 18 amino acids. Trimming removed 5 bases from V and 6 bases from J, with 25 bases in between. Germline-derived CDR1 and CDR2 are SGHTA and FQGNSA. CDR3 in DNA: TGTGCCAGCAGCCCCCCCCCTAATTGGGGGAGAGTCGCCGGGGAGCTGTTTTTT. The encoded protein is CASSPPPNWGRVAGELFF.

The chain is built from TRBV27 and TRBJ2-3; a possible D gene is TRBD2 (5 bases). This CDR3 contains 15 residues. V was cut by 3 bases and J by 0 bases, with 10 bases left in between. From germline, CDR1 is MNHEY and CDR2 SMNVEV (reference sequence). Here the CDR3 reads CASSLSGISTDTQYF. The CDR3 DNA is TGTGCCAGCAGTTTGTCGGGGATTAGCACAGATACGCAGTATTTT.

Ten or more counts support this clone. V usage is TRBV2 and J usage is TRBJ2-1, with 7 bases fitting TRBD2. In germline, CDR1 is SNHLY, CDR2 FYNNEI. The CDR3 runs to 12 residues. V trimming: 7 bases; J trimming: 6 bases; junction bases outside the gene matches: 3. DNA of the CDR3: TGTGCCAGCACGGCTAGCGGCAATGAGCAGTTCTTC. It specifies CASTASGNEQFF.

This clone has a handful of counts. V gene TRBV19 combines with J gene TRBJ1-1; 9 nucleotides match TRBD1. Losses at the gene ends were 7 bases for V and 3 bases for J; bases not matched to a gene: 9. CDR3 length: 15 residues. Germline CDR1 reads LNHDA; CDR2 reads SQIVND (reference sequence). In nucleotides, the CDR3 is TGTGCCAGTACCTCCATAGGGGACAGGGACACTGAAGCTTTCTTT. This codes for CASTSIGDRDTEAFF.

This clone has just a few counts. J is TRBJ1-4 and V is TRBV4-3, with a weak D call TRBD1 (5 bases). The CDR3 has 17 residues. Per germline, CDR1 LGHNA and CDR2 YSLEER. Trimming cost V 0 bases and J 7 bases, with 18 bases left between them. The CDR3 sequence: CASSQDPKGASGEKLFF. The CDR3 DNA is TGCGCCAGCAGCCAAGATCCTAAAGGGGCATCAGGTGAAAAACTGTTTTTT.

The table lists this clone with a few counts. The CDR3 nucleotides read TGTGCCAGCAGCCAAACAGGGGTGAACACTGAAGCTTTCTTT. It specifies CASSQTGVNTEAFF. This sequence joins TRBV14 and TRBJ1-1; 7 positions agree with TRBD1. The V segment lost 2 bases and the J segment 0 bases; nucleotides outside the gene matches: 0. The CDR3 is made up of 14 amino acids. Germline CDR1 SGHDN, CDR2 FVKESK.

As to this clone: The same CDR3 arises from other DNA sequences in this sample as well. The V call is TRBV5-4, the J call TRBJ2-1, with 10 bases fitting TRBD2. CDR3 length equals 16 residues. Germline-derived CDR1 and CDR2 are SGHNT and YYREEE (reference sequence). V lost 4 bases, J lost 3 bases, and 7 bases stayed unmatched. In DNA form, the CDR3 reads TGTGCCAGCAGCCTAAGGACTAGCGGCCTCTACAATGAGCAGTTCTTC. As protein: CASSLRTSGLYNEQFF. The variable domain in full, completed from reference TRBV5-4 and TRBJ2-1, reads ETGVTQSPTHLIKTRGQQVTLRCSSQSGHNTVSWYQQALGQGPQFIFQYYREEENGRGNFPPRFSGLQFPNYSSELNVNALELDDSALYLCASSLRTSGLYNEQFFGPGTRLTVL.

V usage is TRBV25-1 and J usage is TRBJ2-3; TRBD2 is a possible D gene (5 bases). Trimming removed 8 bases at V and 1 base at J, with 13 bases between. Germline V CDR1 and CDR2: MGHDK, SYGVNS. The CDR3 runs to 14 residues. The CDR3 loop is CASGRYGGTDTQYF. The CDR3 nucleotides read TGTGCCAGCGGACGATACGGGGGCACAGATACGCAGTATTTT. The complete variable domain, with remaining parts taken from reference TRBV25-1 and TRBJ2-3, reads EADIYQTPRYLVIGTGKKITLECSQTMGHDKMYWYQQDPGMELHLIHYSYGVNSTEKGDLSSESTVSRIRTEHFPLTLESARPSHTSQYLCASGRYGGTDTQYFGPGTRLTVL.

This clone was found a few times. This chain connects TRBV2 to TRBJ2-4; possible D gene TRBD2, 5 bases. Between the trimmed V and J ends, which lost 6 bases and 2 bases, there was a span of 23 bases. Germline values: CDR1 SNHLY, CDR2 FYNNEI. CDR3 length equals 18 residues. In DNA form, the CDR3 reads TGTGCCAGCAGCTTAGGCCGGCGAGGGCTGGTAACCAAAAACATTCAGTACTTC. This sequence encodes CASSLGRRGLVTKNIQYF.

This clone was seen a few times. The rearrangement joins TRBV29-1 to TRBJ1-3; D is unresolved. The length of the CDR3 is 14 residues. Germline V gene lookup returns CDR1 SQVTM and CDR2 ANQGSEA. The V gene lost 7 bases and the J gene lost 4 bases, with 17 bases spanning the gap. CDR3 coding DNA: TGCAGCGCCCCCGGGAGAGTCTGGGGAAACACCATATATTTT. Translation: CSAPGRVWGNTIYF.